This T cell receptor (beta chain) was observed in a study of blood T cell repertoires in COVID-19. Study context: The study drew acute and convalescent COVID-19 samples from the United States, Italy and Spain.

Original processing methods: How many nucleated cells were present was estimated from reference gene primer amplification. Clones were read by immunoSEQ multiplex PCR, and TCRdb kept only the in-frame ones, dropping some. V and J calls and clone size follow that table, whereas D and trimming were derived from the DNA. The data hold around 200,000 clones, with 80% to 90% observed a single time. Germline CDR1 and CDR2: LGHNA and YSLEER. This CDR3 is 15 amino acids long. With 1 base clipped from V and 2 bases from J, the junction kept 2 bases outside the gene matches. The chain carries TRBV4-3 and TRBJ1-2, with 9 bases that match TRBD1. Material for sequencing was peripheral blood. The receptor was derived from a man between 45 and 60 years old with active or convalescent COVID-19. For the CDR3, the DNA is TGCGCCAGCAGCCAAGGACAGGGGGACAACTATGGCTACACCTTC. This translates into CASSQGQGDNYGYTF.